Listed below are T cell receptor beta chains from one sample, sequenced in a study of blood T cells in healthy people across ages. TCRdb processed the 5' RACE reads anew with MiXCR; each CDR3 protein has one entry. The sample carries about 750,000 distinct CDR3 sequences, 53% recorded once. Material for sequencing was blood. These receptors originate from an elderly man in good health. Both conserved end residues are part of each CDR3. The order of the fields is clone size, D gene, J gene, V gene, CDR3 protein, CDR3 DNA. D genes are given only for firm matches. The size of a clone is reported for some rows only, either as once, few or many, or as a class for expanded clones.

NA	NA	TRBJ2-4	TRBV6-5	CASSLLDAKNIQYF	TGTGCCAGCAGCCTGCTTGATGCCAAAAACATTCAGTACTTC
NA	NA	TRBJ2-1	TRBV3-1	CASSQEVGAYNEQFF	TGTGCCAGCAGCCAAGAGGTGGGAGCGTACAATGAGCAGTTCTTC
NA	TRBD2	TRBJ2-2	TRBV25-1	CASSEGLAGAGELFF	TGTGCCAGCAGTGAAGGACTAGCGGGAGCCGGGGAGCTGTTTTTT
few	NA	TRBJ2-7	TRBV29-1	CSARAPVESEQYF	TGCAGCGCCCGGGCCCCTGTTGAGAGCGAGCAGTACTTC
NA	TRBD1	TRBJ1-1	TRBV12-3/TRBV12-4	CASSYRGGSTEAFF	TGTGCCAGCAGTTACAGGGGCGGTAGCACTGAAGCTTTCTTT
NA	TRBD2	TRBJ2-3	TRBV9	CASRAGVADTQYF	TGTGCCAGCAGAGCGGGAGTGGCAGATACGCAGTATTTT
NA	NA	TRBJ1-4	TRBV20-1	CSAPGGESEKLFF	TGCAGTGCCCCCGGCGGGGAGAGTGAAAAACTGTTTTTT
NA	NA	TRBJ2-7	TRBV12-3/TRBV12-4	CASLQRGGSYEQYF	TGTGCCAGCCTTCAGAGGGGAGGATCCTACGAGCAGTACTTC
NA	TRBD2	TRBJ2-1	TRBV29-1	CSATSGINNEQFF	TGCAGCGCGACTAGCGGGATTAACAATGAGCAGTTCTTC
NA	NA	TRBJ1-5	TRBV28	CASSVEGQGHQPQHF	TGTGCCAGCAGTGTCGAAGGGCAGGGTCATCAGCCCCAGCATTTT
NA	TRBD1	TRBJ2-5	TRBV24-1	CATSDGQGAYETQYF	TGTGCCACCAGTGATGGACAGGGGGCCTACGAGACCCAGTACTTC
NA	NA	TRBJ2-3	TRBV25-1	CASSPAGTSTDTQYF	TGTGCCAGCAGTCCCGCCGGGACGAGCACAGATACGCAGTATTTT
NA	TRBD2	TRBJ2-3	TRBV24-1	CATSDPSGRDRYAYF	TGTGCCACCAGTGATCCTAGCGGGAGGGACAGATACGCGTATTTT
few	NA	TRBJ1-2	TRBV5-1	CASSPEDRRNGYTF	TGCGCCAGCAGCCCGGAAGACAGAAGGAATGGCTACACCTTC
many	NA	TRBJ2-5	TRBV14	CASSRAVQETQYF	TGTGCCAGCAGCCGGGCAGTACAAGAGACCCAGTACTTC
few	NA	TRBJ2-7	TRBV7-9	CASSPMSGASYEQYF	TGTGCCAGCAGCCCCATGTCGGGAGCCTCCTACGAGCAGTACTTC
NA	TRBD2	TRBJ2-1	TRBV28	CASSLTSDHYNEQFF	TGTGCCAGCAGTCTTACTAGCGACCATTACAATGAGCAGTTCTTC
once	TRBD2	TRBJ2-1	TRBV12-3/TRBV12-4	CASSRGLAGSVGEQFF	TGTGCCAGCAGTAGGGGACTAGCGGGCAGCGTGGGTGAGCAGTTCTTC
NA	NA	TRBJ2-1	TRBV6-6	CASSYSAGTRYASEQFF	TGTGCCAGCAGTTACTCGGCCGGGACGAGATATGCAAGTGAGCAGTTCTTC
NA	TRBD1	TRBJ1-1	TRBV6-2/TRBV6-3	CASSGTGETEAFF	TGTGCCAGCTCCGGGACAGGGGAGACTGAAGCTTTCTTT
NA	NA	TRBJ2-7	TRBV28	CASSLIGPGFGAYEQYF	TGTGCCAGCAGTTTAATAGGCCCGGGCTTCGGGGCCTACGAGCAGTACTTC
NA	NA	TRBJ1-2	TRBV3-1	CASRSLMTGPFYGFTF	TGTGCCAGCAGGTCCCTCATGACGGGGCCCTTCTATGGCTTCACCTTC
NA	TRBD1	TRBJ1-2	TRBV19	CASSITGGAEGYTF	TGTGCCAGTAGTATAACAGGGGGCGCGGAGGGCTACACCTTC
NA	NA	TRBJ1-3	TRBV27	CASSSHAGLGSGNTIYF	TGTGCCAGCAGTTCACATGCGGGACTCGGCTCTGGAAACACCATATATTTT
few	NA	TRBJ2-7	TRBV29-1	CSVGRAGRTYEQYF	TGCAGCGTTGGACGGGCCGGACGGACCTACGAGCAGTACTTC
NA	TRBD2	TRBJ2-5	TRBV7-2	CASSLGTSGGTQYF	TGTGCCAGCAGCTTAGGGACTAGCGGTGGGACCCAGTACTTC
few	TRBD2	TRBJ2-1	TRBV11-2	CASSPATSGIRAEQFF	TGTGCCAGCAGCCCCGCGACTAGCGGAATAAGGGCTGAGCAGTTCTTC